The rows below give T cell receptor beta chains drawn from one sample of a study of shared clonotypes between healthy human individuals. Here immunoSEQ multiplex PCR was the method, and the copy in TCRdb shows in-frame clones only, minus some. Of 450,000 to 500,000 clones detected, approximately 84% appear once; the ten largest clones hold roughly an eighth. Sequences were obtained from PBMCs. Receptors originate from a middle-aged woman in good health. Some clones in this sample may be carry-over from other donors' samples. Each CDR3 is given with its conserved first and last residue. A D gene is named only where the DNA matches it firmly. Some rows have no size entry. The others give once, few or many, or a class for an expanded clone.

V: TRBV19; size: NA; J: TRBJ2-7; length: 13; D: NA; CDR3: CASSISRGNEQYF; DNA: TGTGCCAGTAGTATTAGCAGGGGCAACGAGCAGTACTTC
V: TRBV25-1; size: NA; J: TRBJ2-5; length: 16; D: NA; CDR3: CASSEWGGHRGETQYF; DNA: TGTGCCAGCAGTGAATGGGGGGGACATCGGGGAGAGACCCAGTACTTC
V: TRBV29-1; size: NA; J: TRBJ2-1; length: 11; D: TRBD2; CDR3: CSVERGGEVFF; DNA: TGCAGCGTTGAACGGGGGGGAGAGGTGTTCTTC
V: TRBV10-3; size: NA; J: TRBJ2-4; length: 15; D: TRBD1; CDR3: CAISESGTGGDIQYF; DNA: TGTGCCATCAGTGAGTCGGGGACAGGGGGGGACATTCAGTACTTC
V: TRBV7-2; size: few; J: TRBJ2-5; length: 15; D: TRBD2; CDR3: CASSKLAGGPGTQYF; DNA: TGTGCCAGCAGCAAACTAGCGGGAGGGCCAGGGACCCAGTACTTC
V: TRBV28; size: NA; J: TRBJ1-5; length: 15; D: NA; CDR3: CASSSRRAENQPQHF; DNA: TGTGCCAGCAGCTCCCGCCGGGCCGAGAATCAGCCCCAGCATTTT
V: TRBV30; size: NA; J: TRBJ2-2; length: 13; D: NA; CDR3: CAWSVGAPGELFF; DNA: TGTGCCTGGAGTGTTGGGGCCCCCGGGGAGCTGTTTTTT
V: TRBV5-6; size: few; J: TRBJ2-2; length: 15; D: TRBD2; CDR3: CASSWREGLAGELFF; DNA: TGTGCCAGCAGCTGGCGGGAGGGCCTAGCCGGGGAGCTGTTTTTT
V: TRBV28; size: NA; J: TRBJ1-3; length: 15; D: NA; CDR3: CASSSGSGSGNTIYF; DNA: TGTGCCAGCAGCAGCGGGAGCGGCTCTGGAAACACCATATATTTT
V: TRBV18; size: NA; J: TRBJ1-1; length: 13; D: NA; CDR3: CASSPGRNTEAFF; DNA: TGTGCCAGCTCACCGGGAAGAAACACTGAAGCTTTCTTT
V: TRBV18; size: NA; J: TRBJ2-1; length: 15; D: TRBD2; CDR3: CASSPPGLGDNEQFF; DNA: TGTGCCAGCTCACCACCGGGACTAGGAGACAATGAGCAGTTCTTC
V: TRBV30; size: NA; J: TRBJ1-4; length: 14; D: NA; CDR3: CAWSDGVTNEKLFF; DNA: TGTGCCTGGAGTGACGGAGTCACAAATGAAAAACTGTTTTTT
V: TRBV10-1; size: NA; J: TRBJ2-7; length: 15; D: TRBD1; CDR3: CASSAGTGVFYEQYF; DNA: TGCGCCAGCAGCGCCGGGACAGGGGTTTTCTACGAGCAGTACTTC
V: TRBV29-1; size: NA; J: TRBJ1-2; length: 11; D: NA; CDR3: CSESTNYGYTF; DNA: TGCAGCGAGTCCACAAACTACGGCTACACCTTC
V: TRBV28; size: NA; J: TRBJ2-7; length: 14; D: NA; CDR3: CASSLLGQLYEQYF; DNA: TGTGCCAGCAGTTTACTGGGACAACTATACGAGCAGTACTTC
V: TRBV6-5; size: NA; J: TRBJ2-1; length: 16; D: TRBD1; CDR3: CASSSLRTGFFNEQFF; DNA: TGTGCCAGCAGTTCCCTCAGGACAGGGTTTTTCAATGAGCAGTTCTTC